This T cell receptor beta chain was profiled in a study of blood T cell repertoires in COVID-19. Study details: Acute and convalescent COVID-19 specimens originated in the United States, Italy and Spain. The analysed material was cDNA or gDNA that came from T cells, B-cell-depleted T cells, or PBMCs.

As originally analysed: Amplification with reference gene primers provided the estimates of nucleated cell counts. Some clones are missing from TCRdb's copy, which holds only in-frame ones; the method was immunoSEQ multiplex PCR. Clone size and V and J calls were adopted from that table, with D and trimming inferred from the DNA. The data contain 140,000 or so clones, about 88% of them singletons. J gave up 1 base and V 4 bases, and 3 bases lay outside the gene matches. This CDR3 has 14 amino acids. Germline V lookup: CDR1 SNHLY, CDR2 FYNNEI. This TCR derives from a human donor in a cohort sampled during active COVID-19. The sample consisted of peripheral blood. The chain recombines TRBV2 with TRBJ2-7; 8 bases agree with TRBD1. CDR3 sequence reads: CASSVGTGSYEQYF. The CDR3 DNA reads as TGTGCCAGCAGTGTGGGGACAGGTTCCTACGAGCAGTACTTC.